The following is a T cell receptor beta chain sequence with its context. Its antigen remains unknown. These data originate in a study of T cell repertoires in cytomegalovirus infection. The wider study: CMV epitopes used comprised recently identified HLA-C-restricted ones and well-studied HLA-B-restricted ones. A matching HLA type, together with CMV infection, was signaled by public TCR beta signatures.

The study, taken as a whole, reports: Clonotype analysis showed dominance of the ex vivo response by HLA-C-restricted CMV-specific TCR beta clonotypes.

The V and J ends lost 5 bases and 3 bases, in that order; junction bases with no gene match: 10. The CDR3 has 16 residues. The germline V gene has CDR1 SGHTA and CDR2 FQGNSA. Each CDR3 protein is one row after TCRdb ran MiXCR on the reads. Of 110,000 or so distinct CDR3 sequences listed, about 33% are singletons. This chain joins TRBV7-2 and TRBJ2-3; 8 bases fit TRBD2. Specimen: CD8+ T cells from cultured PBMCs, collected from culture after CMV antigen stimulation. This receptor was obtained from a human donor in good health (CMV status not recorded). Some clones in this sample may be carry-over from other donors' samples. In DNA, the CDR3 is TGTGCCAGCAGCACCGAGCGGGGGTACCAGACAGATACGCAGTATTTT. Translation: CASSTERGYQTDTQYF.